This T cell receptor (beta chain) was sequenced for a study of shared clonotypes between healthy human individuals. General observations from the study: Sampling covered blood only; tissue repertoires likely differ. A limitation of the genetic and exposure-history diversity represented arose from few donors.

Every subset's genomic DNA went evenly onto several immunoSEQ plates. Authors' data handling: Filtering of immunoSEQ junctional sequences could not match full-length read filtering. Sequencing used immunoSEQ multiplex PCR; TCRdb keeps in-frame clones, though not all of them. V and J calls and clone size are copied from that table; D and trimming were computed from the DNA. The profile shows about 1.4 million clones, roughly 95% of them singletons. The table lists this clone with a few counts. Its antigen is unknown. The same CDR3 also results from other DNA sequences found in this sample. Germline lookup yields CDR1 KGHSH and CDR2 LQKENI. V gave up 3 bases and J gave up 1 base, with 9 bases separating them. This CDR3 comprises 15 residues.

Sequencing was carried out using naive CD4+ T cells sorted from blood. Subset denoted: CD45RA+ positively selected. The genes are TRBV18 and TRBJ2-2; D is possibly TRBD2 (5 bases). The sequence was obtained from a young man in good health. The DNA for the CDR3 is TGTGCCAGCTCACCCCTTCGGGGGAACACCGGGGAGCTGTTTTTT. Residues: CASSPLRGNTGELFF. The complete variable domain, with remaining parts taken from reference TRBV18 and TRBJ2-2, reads NAGVMQNPRHLVRRRGQEARLRCSPMKGHSHVYWYRQLPEEGLKFMVYLQKENIIDESGMPKERFSAEFPKEGPSILRIQQVVRGDSAAYFCASSPLRGNTGELFFGEGSRLTVL.